These 10 T cell receptor beta chains share one sample of origin, sequenced in a study of T cells after yellow fever vaccination. Each CDR3 protein is one row after TCRdb ran MiXCR on the 5' RACE reads. This table has about 240,000 distinct CDR3 sequences, less than 9% appearing once. This specimen consisted of CD4+ T cells sorted from PBMCs, obtained 15 days after the yellow fever booster vaccination. These TCRs come from a man aged 25-45 years who received the YFV17D yellow fever vaccine.

This clonotype appeared a few times. V and J are TRBV7-2 and TRBJ2-1; D is undetermined. The CDR3 is made up of 12 amino acids. The germline CDR1 and CDR2 sequences are SGHTA and FQGNSA. Trimming shortened V by 5 bases and J by 0 bases, and 2 bases separated the two germline ends. The CDR3 DNA follows: TGTGCCAGCAGCAACTCCTACAATGAGCAGTTCTTC. This codes for CASSNSYNEQFF.

The chain uses TRBV14 and TRBJ2-7; tentatively, D is TRBD1 (6 bases). The germline V gene has CDR1 SGHDN and CDR2 FVKESK. Between the trimmed V and J ends, which lost 5 bases and 1 base, there was a span of 15 bases. CDR3 length equals 15 residues. CDR3 nucleotides: TGTGCCAGCAGCGGACAGTATGGGGGATCCTACGAGCAGTACTTC. This translates into CASSGQYGGSYEQYF.

In this sample, this clonotype turned up many times. The V gene is TRBV7-9, the J gene TRBJ2-5; 12 nucleotides match TRBD2. CDR3 length equals 15 residues. The junction had 6 bases not matched to a gene; V was cut back by 6 bases and J by 4 bases. CDR1 SEHNR and CDR2 FQNEAQ come from the germline V gene (reference sequence). The CDR3 loop reads CASSRRLAGVETQYF. DNA of the CDR3: TGTGCCAGCAGTCGGAGACTAGCGGGAGTAGAGACCCAGTACTTC.

This clonotype showed up many times. This sequence joins TRBV20-1 and TRBJ2-7; D perhaps matches TRBD2 (6 bases). Germline values: CDR1 DFQATT, CDR2 SNEGSKA (reference sequence). Trimming shortened V by 0 bases and J by 3 bases, and 15 bases separated the two germline ends. The CDR3 consists of 15 residues. Written as DNA, the CDR3 is TGCAGTGCTAGAGATCGGCGGGGTAGTTACTACGAGCAGTACTTC. Translating gives CSARDRRGSYYEQYF.

The gene calls are TRBV25-1 and TRBJ2-2, with 7 bases aligning to TRBD2. Germline loops: CDR1 MGHDK, CDR2 SYGVNS. This CDR3 region has 16 residues. Losses at the gene ends were 2 bases for V and 1 base for J; bases not matched to a gene: 4. The CDR3 loop reads CASSESGGGNTGELFF. The CDR3 bases are TGTGCCAGCAGTGAAAGTGGGGGGGGGAACACCGGGGAGCTGTTTTTT.

The chain recombines TRBV12-3 or TRBV12-4 with TRBJ2-5, with D possibly TRBD1 on 7 matching bases. Trimming pared 7 bases from V and 5 bases from J, leaving 20 bases between. The CDR3 runs 15 residues. CDR3 coding DNA: TGTGCCAGCATGCTGAGAGGAGGGGGCGCCGAGACCCAGTACTTC. Its protein is CASMLRGGGAETQYF.

The sample holds many counts of this clonotype. This chain uses TRBV5-1 with TRBJ2-1, with a weak D call TRBD2 (5 bases). CDR3 length equals 19 residues. V gave up 4 bases and J gave up 7 bases, with 30 bases separating them. The germline CDR1 and CDR2 sequences are SGHRS and YFSETQ. The CDR3 sequence is CASSVGRATVGKWDNEQFF. The DNA of the CDR3 is TGCGCCAGCAGCGTTGGGAGAGCTACAGTTGGGAAATGGGATAATGAGCAGTTCTTC.

This chain joins TRBV11-2 and TRBJ2-1, with 7 bases matching TRBD2. This CDR3 region has 15 residues. Trimming removed 6 bases from V and 7 bases from J; junction bases left unmatched: 12. The V gene's germline CDR1 is SGHAT and CDR2 FQNNGV. The CDR3 here is CASSTLAGVNNEQFF. The CDR3 bases are TGTGCCAGCAGTACTCTGGCGGGAGTTAATAATGAGCAGTTCTTC.

In its sample, this clonotype is medium-sized (0.01 to 0.1%). The V gene is TRBV4-3, the J gene TRBJ2-3; TRBD1 matches 8 bases. This CDR3 spans 15 amino acids. Germline V gene data show CDR1 as LGHNA and CDR2 as YSLEER. The junction had 6 bases not matched to a gene; V was cut back by 3 bases and J by 4 bases. CDR3 sequence (DNA): TGCGCCAGCAGCCAGGACAGGGTATTAGCAGATACGCAGTATTTT. Its protein product is CASSQDRVLADTQYF.

V and J are TRBV5-1 and TRBJ2-1, with D possibly being TRBD2 (5 bases). V was pared by 7 bases and J by 4 bases, with 18 bases between. The germline V gene has CDR1 SGHRS and CDR2 YFSETQ. This CDR3 has 15 amino acids. The CDR3 region is CASHPNSGYYNEQFF. The CDR3 nucleotides are TGCGCCAGCCACCCTAACAGCGGATATTACAATGAGCAGTTCTTC.